This is a list of T cell receptor beta chains from one sample in a study of T cell responses to AZD1222 COVID-19 vaccine. Assay used: immunoSEQ multiplex PCR; TCRdb lists only in-frame clones, some missing. Of about 140,000 clones in the sample, less than 95% were seen once. The specimen was peripheral blood, collected 28 days after the second dose of the MenACWY control vaccine. The receptors were sampled from an adult who received the MenACWY meningococcal vaccine as a control. CDR3s include the opening cysteine and the closing phenylalanine or tryptophan. The D gene is left open where the match is weak. Only some rows state a clone size, as once, few, many or a class for expanded clones.

D gene	V gene	CDR3 length	clone size	J gene	CDR3 protein	CDR3 DNA
.	TRBV5-1	14	.	TRBJ1-4	CASSLASGGEKLFF	TGCGCCAGCAGCTTGGCCTCCGGGGGAGAAAAACTGTTTTTT
.	TRBV15	17	.	TRBJ1-6	CATSTVGVGSYNSPLHF	TGTGCCACCAGCACCGTGGGGGTAGGCTCCTATAATTCACCCCTCCACTTT
TRBD1	TRBV5-6	14	.	TRBJ2-2	CASSMGTGQRELFF	TGTGCCAGCAGCATGGGGACAGGGCAAAGGGAGCTGTTTTTT
.	TRBV28	15	.	TRBJ1-2	CASSLGGVGNYGYTF	TGTGCCAGCAGTTTAGGGGGGGTGGGTAACTATGGCTACACCTTC
TRBD1	TRBV27	18	.	TRBJ1-2	CASSRLSLGTVGVGGYTF	TGTGCCAGCAGTAGACTCTCACTCGGGACAGTTGGGGTCGGTGGCTACACCTTC
.	TRBV11-2	13	.	TRBJ2-2	CASSPAPTGELFF	TGTGCCAGCAGCCCCGCGCCCACCGGGGAGCTGTTTTTT
TRBD1	TRBV28	12	.	TRBJ2-1	CASSSWDREQFF	TGTGCCAGCAGTTCTTGGGACAGAGAGCAGTTCTTC
.	TRBV19	17	.	TRBJ2-1	CASSMRGEPVFNDEQFF	TGTGCCAGTAGTATGAGAGGGGAACCCGTCTTCAACGATGAGCAGTTCTTC
.	TRBV15	12	.	TRBJ1-1	CATSSQRSEAFF	TGTGCCACCAGCAGCCAAAGGTCTGAAGCTTTCTTT
TRBD1	TRBV29-1	12	.	TRBJ2-5	CSGRTGTETQYF	TGCAGCGGACGGACAGGGACAGAGACCCAGTACTTC
.	TRBV28	14	.	TRBJ1-5	CASRPSGAVQPQHF	TGTGCCAGCAGGCCGTCGGGGGCGGTTCAGCCCCAGCATTTT
.	TRBV5-4	14	.	TRBJ1-6	CASSQTGLNSPLHF	TGTGCCAGCAGCCAGACAGGATTAAATTCACCCCTCCACTTT
.	TRBV4-1	18	.	TRBJ2-3	CASSRDLVRGGSTDTQYF	TGCGCCAGCAGCCGCGATCTAGTACGGGGCGGTAGCACAGATACGCAGTATTTT
.	TRBV2	13	.	TRBJ2-7	CASSEQGNYEQYF	TGTGCCAGCAGTGAGCAGGGTAACTACGAGCAGTACTTC
TRBD2	TRBV9	15	.	TRBJ2-5	CASSVATSGEGTQYF	TGTGCCAGCAGCGTAGCTACTAGCGGGGAAGGGACCCAGTACTTC
.	TRBV6-5	16	.	TRBJ2-6	CASSYSTGSGANVLTF	TGTGCCAGCAGTTACTCGACGGGCTCTGGGGCCAACGTCCTGACTTTC
.	TRBV9	13	.	TRBJ1-2	CASSVAATYGYTF	TGTGCCAGCAGCGTAGCAGCGACCTATGGCTACACCTTC
TRBD1	TRBV2	16	.	TRBJ1-6	CASSDTTTGGNSPLHF	TGTGCCAGCAGTGACACAACGACAGGGGGGAATTCACCCCTCCACTTT
TRBD1	TRBV6-2/TRBV6-3	15	.	TRBJ1-5	CASSYSGDRRQPQHF	TGTGCCAGCAGTTACTCTGGGGACAGACGCCAGCCCCAGCATTTT
.	TRBV20-1	10	.	TRBJ2-7	CSATRQVQYF	TGCAGTGCTACGCGACAGGTGCAGTACTTC
TRBD1	TRBV7-9	15	.	TRBJ1-5	CASSPTGGGNQPQHF	TGTGCCAGCAGTCCGACAGGGGGAGGCAATCAGCCCCAGCATTTT
.	TRBV7-2	13	.	TRBJ2-7	CASSLASPYEQYF	TGTGCCAGCAGCTTAGCTTCGCCCTACGAGCAGTACTTC
TRBD2	TRBV3-1/TRBV3-2	16	.	TRBJ2-5	CASSHEGAGGPETQYF	TGTGCCAGCAGCCACGAAGGAGCGGGAGGGCCGGAGACCCAGTACTTC
.	TRBV13	16	once	TRBJ2-2	CASSLGRGGMAGELFF	TGTGCCAGCAGCTTAGGCCGAGGAGGGATGGCCGGGGAGCTGTTTTTT
TRBD1	TRBV5-1	18	.	TRBJ2-7	CASSPTTGTGGFPGEQYF	TGCGCCAGCAGCCCTACGACGGGGACAGGGGGCTTCCCTGGCGAGCAGTACTTC
TRBD1	TRBV6-5	14	.	TRBJ1-3	CASRTDRGGNTIYF	TGTGCCAGCAGAACCGACAGGGGCGGAAACACCATATATTTT
.	TRBV5-1	13	.	TRBJ2-5	CASSSGGKETQYF	TGCGCCAGCAGCTCCGGAGGGAAGGAGACCCAGTACTTC
.	TRBV18	14	few	TRBJ1-4	CASSPRAIDEKLFF	TGTGCCAGCTCACCGAGGGCGATCGATGAAAAACTGTTTTTT
TRBD1	TRBV5-1	19	.	TRBJ2-7	CASSLGSGGYRGTTYEQYF	TGCGCCAGCAGCTTGGGGTCAGGGGGCTATAGGGGGACGACCTACGAGCAGTACTTC
.	TRBV29-1	14	.	TRBJ2-1	CSVAFSQGHDEQFF	TGCAGCGTTGCATTTTCGCAGGGTCACGATGAGCAGTTCTTC
.	TRBV15	14	.	TRBJ1-5	CATSRDVGGQPQHF	TGTGCCACCAGCAGAGATGTGGGGGGTCAGCCCCAGCATTTT
.	TRBV5-4	14	.	TRBJ1-4	CASSLAPQDEKLFF	TGTGCCAGCAGCTTGGCCCCTCAAGATGAAAAACTGTTTTTT
TRBD2	TRBV7-2	19	.	TRBJ2-3	CASSLGRLAGGFGLDTQYF	TGTGCCAGCAGCTTAGGGCGACTAGCGGGAGGATTCGGCTTAGATACGCAGTATTTT
.	TRBV27	13	.	TRBJ1-2	CASSLGWGNGYTF	TGTGCCAGCAGTTTAGGTTGGGGGAATGGCTACACCTTC
.	TRBV11-2	14	.	TRBJ2-3	CASSIAADTDTQYF	TGTGCCAGCAGCATAGCAGCTGACACAGATACGCAGTATTTT
TRBD1	TRBV18	19	.	TRBJ2-3	CASSPKPGQGASSTDTQYF	TGTGCCAGCTCACCCAAACCGGGACAGGGGGCATCAAGCACAGATACGCAGTATTTT
TRBD2	TRBV6-5	13	once	TRBJ2-7	CASTGLAGYEQYF	TGTGCCAGTACGGGACTAGCGGGGTACGAGCAGTACTTC
TRBD2	TRBV5-1	15	few	TRBJ2-5	CASSLGLAGMESQYF	TGCGCCAGCAGCTTGGGACTAGCGGGGATGGAGTCCCAGTACTTC
TRBD2	TRBV29-1	13	.	TRBJ2-1	CSVGGETYNEQFF	TGCAGCGTGGGGGGGGAAACCTACAATGAGCAGTTCTTC
TRBD2	TRBV28	19	.	TRBJ2-3	CASSLSGTSGAGFTDTQYF	TGTGCCAGCAGTTTAAGTGGGACTAGCGGGGCTGGATTCACAGATACGCAGTATTTT
.	TRBV5-5	16	.	TRBJ1-4	CASSLVTLTGNEKLFF	TGTGCCAGCAGCTTGGTGACTCTCACGGGTAATGAAAAACTGTTTTTT
.	TRBV10-2	14	.	TRBJ1-6	CASSEYSEASPLHF	TGCGCCAGCAGTGAATACTCGGAGGCGTCACCCCTCCACTTT
TRBD2	TRBV6-2/TRBV6-3	15	.	TRBJ2-7	CASSYSSGRLYEQYF	TGTGCCAGCAGTTACTCCAGCGGGAGACTCTACGAGCAGTACTTC
.	TRBV27	15	.	TRBJ2-3	CASSSLGLAADTQYF	TGTGCCAGCAGTTCTTTAGGGCTAGCTGCAGATACGCAGTATTTT